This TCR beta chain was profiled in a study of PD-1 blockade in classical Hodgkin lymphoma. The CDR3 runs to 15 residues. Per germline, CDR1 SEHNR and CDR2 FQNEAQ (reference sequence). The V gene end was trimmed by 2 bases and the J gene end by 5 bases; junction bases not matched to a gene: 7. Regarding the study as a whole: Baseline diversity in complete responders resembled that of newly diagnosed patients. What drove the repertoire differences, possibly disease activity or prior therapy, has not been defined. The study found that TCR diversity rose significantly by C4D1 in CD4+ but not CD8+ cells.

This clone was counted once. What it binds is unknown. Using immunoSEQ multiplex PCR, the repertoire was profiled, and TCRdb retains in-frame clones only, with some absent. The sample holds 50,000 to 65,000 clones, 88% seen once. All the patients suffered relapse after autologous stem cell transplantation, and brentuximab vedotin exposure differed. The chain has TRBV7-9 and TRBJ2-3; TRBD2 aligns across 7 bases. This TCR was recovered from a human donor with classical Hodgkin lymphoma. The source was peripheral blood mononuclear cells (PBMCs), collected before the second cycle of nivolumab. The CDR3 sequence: CASSLHGGEGDTQYF. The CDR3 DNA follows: TGTGCCAGCAGCTTACACGGCGGGGAGGGAGATACGCAGTATTTT.